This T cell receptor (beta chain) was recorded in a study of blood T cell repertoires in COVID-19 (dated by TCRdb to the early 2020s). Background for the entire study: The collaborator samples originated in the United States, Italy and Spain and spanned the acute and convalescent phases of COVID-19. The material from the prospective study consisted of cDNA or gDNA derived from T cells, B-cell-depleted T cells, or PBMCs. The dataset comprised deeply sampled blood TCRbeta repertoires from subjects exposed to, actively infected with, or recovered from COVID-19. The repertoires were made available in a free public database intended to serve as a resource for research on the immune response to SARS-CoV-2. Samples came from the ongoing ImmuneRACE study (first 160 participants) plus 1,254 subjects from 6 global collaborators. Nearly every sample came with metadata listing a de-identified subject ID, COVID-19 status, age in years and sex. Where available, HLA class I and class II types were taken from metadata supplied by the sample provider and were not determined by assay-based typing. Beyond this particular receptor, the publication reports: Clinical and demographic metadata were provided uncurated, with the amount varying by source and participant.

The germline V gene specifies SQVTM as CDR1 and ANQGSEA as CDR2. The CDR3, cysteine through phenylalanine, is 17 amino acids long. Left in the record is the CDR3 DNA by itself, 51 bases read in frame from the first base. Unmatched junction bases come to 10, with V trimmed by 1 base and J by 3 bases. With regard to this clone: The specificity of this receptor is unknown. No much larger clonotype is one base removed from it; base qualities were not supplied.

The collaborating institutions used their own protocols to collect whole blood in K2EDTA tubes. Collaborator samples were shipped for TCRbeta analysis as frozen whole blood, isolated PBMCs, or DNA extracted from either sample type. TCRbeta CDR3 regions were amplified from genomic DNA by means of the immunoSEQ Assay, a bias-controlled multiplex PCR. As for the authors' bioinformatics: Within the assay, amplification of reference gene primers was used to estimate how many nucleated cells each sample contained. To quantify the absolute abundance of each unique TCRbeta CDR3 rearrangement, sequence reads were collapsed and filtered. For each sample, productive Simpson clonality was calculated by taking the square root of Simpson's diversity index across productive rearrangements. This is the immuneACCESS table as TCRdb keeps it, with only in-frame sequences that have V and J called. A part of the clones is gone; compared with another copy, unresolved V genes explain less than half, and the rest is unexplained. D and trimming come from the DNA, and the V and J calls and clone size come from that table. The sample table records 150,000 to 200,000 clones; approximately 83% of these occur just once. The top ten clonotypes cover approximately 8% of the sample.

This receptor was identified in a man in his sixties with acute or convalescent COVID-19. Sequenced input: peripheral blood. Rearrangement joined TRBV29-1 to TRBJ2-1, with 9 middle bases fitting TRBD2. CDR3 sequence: CSVEGGIAGEGYNEQFF. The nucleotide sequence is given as TGCAGCGTTGAAGGGGGGATAGCGGGAGAAGGCTACAATGAGCAGTTCTTC.